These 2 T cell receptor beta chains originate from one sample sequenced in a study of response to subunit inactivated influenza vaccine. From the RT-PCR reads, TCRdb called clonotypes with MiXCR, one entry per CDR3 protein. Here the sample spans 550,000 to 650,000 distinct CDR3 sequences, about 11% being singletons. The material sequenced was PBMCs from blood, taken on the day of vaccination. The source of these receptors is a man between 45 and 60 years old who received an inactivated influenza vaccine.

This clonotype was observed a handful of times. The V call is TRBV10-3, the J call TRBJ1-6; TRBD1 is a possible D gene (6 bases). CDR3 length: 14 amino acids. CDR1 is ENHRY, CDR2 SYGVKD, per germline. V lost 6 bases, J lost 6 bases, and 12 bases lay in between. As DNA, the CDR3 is TGTGCCATCAGCGTGGACAGACTTAATTCACCCCTCCACTTT. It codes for CAISVDRLNSPLHF.

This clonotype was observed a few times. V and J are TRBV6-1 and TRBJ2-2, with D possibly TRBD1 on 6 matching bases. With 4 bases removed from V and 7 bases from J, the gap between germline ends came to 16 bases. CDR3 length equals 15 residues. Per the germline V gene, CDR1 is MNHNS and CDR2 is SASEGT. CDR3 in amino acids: CASSGNRVFSGELFF. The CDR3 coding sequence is TGTGCCAGCAGTGGGAACAGGGTTTTTAGCGGGGAGCTGTTTTTT.